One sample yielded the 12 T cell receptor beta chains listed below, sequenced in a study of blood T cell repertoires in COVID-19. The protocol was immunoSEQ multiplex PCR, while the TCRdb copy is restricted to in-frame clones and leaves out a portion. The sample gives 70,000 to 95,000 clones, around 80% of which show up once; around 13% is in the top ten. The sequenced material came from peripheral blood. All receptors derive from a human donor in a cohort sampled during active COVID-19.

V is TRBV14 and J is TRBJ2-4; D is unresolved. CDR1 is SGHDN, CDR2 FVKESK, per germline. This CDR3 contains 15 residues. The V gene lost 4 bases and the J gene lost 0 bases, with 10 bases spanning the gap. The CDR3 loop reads CASSLQTGAKNIQYF. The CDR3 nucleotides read TGTGCCAGCAGCCTCCAAACTGGAGCCAAAAACATTCAGTACTTC.

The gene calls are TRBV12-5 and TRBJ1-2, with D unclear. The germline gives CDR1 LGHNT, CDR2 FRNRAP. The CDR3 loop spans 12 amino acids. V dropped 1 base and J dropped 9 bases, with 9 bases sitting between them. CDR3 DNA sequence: TGTGCTAGTGGTTTGGCCCCGTATAGCTACACCTTC. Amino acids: CASGLAPYSYTF.

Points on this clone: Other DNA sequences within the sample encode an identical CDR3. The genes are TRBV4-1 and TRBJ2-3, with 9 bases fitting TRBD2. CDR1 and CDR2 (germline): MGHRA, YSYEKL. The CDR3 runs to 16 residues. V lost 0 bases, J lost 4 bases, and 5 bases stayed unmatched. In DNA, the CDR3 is TGCGCCAGCAGCCAAGATGCGGCGGGGGGGCCAGATACGCAGTATTTT. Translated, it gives CASSQDAAGGPDTQYF.

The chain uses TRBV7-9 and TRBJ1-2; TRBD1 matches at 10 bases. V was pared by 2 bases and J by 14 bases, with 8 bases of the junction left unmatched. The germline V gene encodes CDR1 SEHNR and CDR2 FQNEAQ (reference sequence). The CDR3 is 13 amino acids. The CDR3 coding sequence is TGTGCCAGCAGCTTAACTGGACAGGGGGTTCCTACCTTC. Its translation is CASSLTGQGVPTF. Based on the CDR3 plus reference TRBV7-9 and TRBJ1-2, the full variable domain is DTGVSQNPRHKITKRGQNVTFRCDPISEHNRLYWYRQTLGQGPEFLTYFQNEAQLEKSRLLSDRFSAERPKGSFSTLEIQRTEQGDSAMYLCASSLTGQGVPTFGSGTRLTVV.

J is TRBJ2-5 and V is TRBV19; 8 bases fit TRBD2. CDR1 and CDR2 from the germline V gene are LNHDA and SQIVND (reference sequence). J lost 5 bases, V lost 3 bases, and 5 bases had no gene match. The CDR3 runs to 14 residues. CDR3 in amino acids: CASSIGRGVETQYF. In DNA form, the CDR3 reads TGTGCCAGTAGTATTGGGCGGGGGGTGGAGACCCAGTACTTC.

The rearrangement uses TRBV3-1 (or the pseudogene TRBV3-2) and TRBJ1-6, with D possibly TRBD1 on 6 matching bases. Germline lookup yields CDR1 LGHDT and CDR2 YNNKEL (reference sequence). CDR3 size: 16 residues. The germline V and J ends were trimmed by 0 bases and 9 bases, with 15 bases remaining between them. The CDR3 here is CASSQEQGRGASPLHF. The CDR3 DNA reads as TGTGCCAGCAGCCAAGAACAAGGCAGGGGTGCTTCACCCCTCCACTTT.

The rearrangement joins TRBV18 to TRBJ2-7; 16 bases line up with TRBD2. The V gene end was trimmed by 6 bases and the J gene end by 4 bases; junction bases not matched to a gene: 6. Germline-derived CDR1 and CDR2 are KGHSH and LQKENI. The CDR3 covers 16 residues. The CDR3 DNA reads TGTGCCAGCTCTCCCGGGACTAGCGGGGGGGCATACGAGCAGTACTTC. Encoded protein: CASSPGTSGGAYEQYF.

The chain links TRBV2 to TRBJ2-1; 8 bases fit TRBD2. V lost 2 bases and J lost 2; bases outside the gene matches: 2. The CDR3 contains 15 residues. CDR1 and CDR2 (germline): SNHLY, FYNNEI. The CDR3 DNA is TGTGCCAGCAGTGAAATGCGGGGGGCCTACAATGAGCAGTTCTTC. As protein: CASSEMRGAYNEQFF.

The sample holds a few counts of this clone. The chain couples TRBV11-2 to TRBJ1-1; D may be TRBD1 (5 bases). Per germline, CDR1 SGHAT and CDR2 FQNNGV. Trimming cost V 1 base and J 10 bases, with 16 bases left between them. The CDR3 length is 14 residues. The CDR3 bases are TGTGCCAGCAGCTTAGGAGGAGGGGTTTGGGGAGCTTTCTTT. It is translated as CASSLGGGVWGAFF.

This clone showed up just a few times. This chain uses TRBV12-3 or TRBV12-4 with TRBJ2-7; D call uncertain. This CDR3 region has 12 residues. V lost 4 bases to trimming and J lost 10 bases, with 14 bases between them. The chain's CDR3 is CASSSVSGQQYF. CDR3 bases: TGTGCCAGCAGTTCTGTGTCGGGTCAACAGTACTTC.

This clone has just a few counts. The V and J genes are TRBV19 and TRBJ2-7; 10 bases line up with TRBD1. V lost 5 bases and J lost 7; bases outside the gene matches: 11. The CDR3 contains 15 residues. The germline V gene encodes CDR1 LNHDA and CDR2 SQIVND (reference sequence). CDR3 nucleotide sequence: TGTGCCAGTAGTTCATCGACAGGGGGCCGTTTAGAGCAGTACTTC. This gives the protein CASSSSTGGRLEQYF.

The CDR3 here is CSVPPSRYSGDTQYF. The CDR3 DNA is TGCAGCGTTCCGCCTAGCAGGTACTCGGGAGATACGCAGTATTTT. The rearrangement joins TRBV29-1 to TRBJ2-3; the D gene is possibly TRBD2 (5 bases). V gave up 5 bases and J gave up 5 bases, with 20 bases separating them. CDR1 is SQVTM, CDR2 ANQGSEA, per germline. The CDR3 runs to 15 residues.